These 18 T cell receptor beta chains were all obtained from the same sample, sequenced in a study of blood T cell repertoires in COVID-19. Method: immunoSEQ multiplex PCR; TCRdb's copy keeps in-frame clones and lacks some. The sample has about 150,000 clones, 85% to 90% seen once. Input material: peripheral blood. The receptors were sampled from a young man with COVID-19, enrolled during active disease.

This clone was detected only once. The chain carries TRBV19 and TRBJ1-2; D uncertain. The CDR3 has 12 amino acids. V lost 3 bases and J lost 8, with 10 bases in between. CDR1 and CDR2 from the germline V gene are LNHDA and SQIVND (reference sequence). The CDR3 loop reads CASSIGLEGYTF. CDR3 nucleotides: TGTGCCAGTAGTATCGGCCTAGAGGGCTACACCTTC.

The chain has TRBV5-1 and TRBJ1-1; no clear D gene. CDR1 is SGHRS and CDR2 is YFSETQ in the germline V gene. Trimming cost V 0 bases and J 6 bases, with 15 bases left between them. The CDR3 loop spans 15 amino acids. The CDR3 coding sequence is TGCGCCAGCAGCTTGGCCGAGGTCCCGAGGGCTGAAGCTTTCTTT. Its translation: CASSLAEVPRAEAFF.

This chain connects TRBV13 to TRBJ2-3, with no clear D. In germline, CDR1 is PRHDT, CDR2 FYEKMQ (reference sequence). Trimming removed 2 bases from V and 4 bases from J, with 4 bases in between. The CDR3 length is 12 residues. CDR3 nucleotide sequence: TGTGCCAGCAGCTTATCCGCAGATACGCAGTATTTT. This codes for CASSLSADTQYF.

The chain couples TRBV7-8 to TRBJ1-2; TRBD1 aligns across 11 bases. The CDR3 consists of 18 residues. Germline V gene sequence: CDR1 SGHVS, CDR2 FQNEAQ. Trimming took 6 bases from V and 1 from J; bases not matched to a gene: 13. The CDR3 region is CASSRTGGAGESNYGYTF. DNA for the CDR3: TGTGCCAGCAGTCGGACAGGGGGCGCGGGGGAGAGTAACTATGGCTACACCTTC.

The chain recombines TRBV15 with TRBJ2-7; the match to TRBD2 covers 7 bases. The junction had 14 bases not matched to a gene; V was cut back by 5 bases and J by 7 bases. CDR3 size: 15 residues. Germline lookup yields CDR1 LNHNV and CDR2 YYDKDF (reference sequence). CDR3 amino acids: CATSPRLASVGEQYF. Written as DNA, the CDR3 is TGTGCCACCAGCCCCCGACTAGCTTCCGTGGGGGAGCAGTACTTC.

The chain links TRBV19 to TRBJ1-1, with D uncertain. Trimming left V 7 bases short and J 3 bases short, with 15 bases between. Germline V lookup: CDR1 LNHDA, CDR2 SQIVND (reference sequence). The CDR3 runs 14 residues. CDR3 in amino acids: CASTSRGEHTEAFF. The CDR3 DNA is TGTGCCAGTACCTCCCGTGGGGAGCACACTGAAGCTTTCTTT.

CDR3 nucleotides: TGTGCCTGGCAAAAACGGGACAGGGTCCCCTACGAGCAGTACTTC. This codes for CAWQKRDRVPYEQYF. The gene calls are TRBV30 and TRBJ2-7; TRBD1 matches 9 bases. The V gene's germline CDR1 is GTSNPN and CDR2 SVGIG (reference sequence). The ends lost 5 bases at V and 2 bases at J; junction bases unmatched: 10. CDR3 length: 15 amino acids.

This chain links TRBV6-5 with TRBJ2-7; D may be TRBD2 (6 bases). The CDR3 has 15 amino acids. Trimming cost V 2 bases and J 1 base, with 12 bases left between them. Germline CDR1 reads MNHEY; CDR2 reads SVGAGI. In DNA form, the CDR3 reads TGTGCCAGCAGTTACGGGGGGACTTTTTCCTACGAGCAGTACTTC. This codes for CASSYGGTFSYEQYF.

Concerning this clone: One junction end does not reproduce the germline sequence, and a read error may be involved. The CDR3 DNA reads TGTGCCAGCAGCGTTATGCGGACAGGAGGTAATGAAAAACTGCTTTTT. This sequence encodes CASSVMRTGGNEKLLF. This rearrangement joins TRBV7-9 to TRBJ1-4, with 7 bases identical to TRBD1. Germline loops: CDR1 SEHNR, CDR2 FQNEAQ (reference sequence). The CDR3 is made up of 16 amino acids.

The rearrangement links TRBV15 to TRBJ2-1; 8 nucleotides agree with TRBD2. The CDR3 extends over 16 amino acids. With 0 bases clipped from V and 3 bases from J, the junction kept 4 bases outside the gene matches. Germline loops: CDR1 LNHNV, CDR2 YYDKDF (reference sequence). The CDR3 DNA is TGTGCCACCAGCAGAGAAGGACGGGGGGGCTACAATGAGCAGTTCTTC. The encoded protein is CATSREGRGGYNEQFF.

CDR3 protein: CASSLALAGVRSDEQFF. CDR3 DNA sequence: TGTGCCAGCAGCCTGGCCCTAGCGGGAGTAAGATCCGATGAGCAGTTCTTC. The gene calls are TRBV7-9 and TRBJ2-1, with TRBD2 matching 10 bases. This CDR3 is 17 amino acids long. Germline assignment: CDR1 SEHNR and CDR2 FQNEAQ (reference sequence). Germline trimming cut 5 bases from V and 8 bases from J; bases unmatched to any gene: 15.

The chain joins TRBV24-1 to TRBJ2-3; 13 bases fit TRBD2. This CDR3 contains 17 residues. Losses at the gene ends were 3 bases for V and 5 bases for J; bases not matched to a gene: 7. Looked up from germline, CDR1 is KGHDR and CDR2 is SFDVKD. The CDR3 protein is CATSDRGLAGDIDTQYF. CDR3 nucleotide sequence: TGTGCCACCAGTGATCGCGGACTAGCGGGAGATATAGATACGCAGTATTTT.

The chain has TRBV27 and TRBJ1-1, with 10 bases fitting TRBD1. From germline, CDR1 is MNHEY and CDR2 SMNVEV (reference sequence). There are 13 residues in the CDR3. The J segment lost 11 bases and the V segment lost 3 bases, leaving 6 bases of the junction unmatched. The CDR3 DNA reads TGTGCCAGCAGTTTCGACAGGGGGCGGGCCGCTTTCTTT. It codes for CASSFDRGRAAFF.

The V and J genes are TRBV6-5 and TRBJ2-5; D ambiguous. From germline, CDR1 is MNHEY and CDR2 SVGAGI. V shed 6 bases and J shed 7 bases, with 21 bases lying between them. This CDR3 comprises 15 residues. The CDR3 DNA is TGTGCCAGCAGCCAAAGCACCAGGCTGTATGGGACCCAGTACTTC. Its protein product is CASSQSTRLYGTQYF.

The CDR3 DNA sequence: TGTGCCAGCAGTTTGATGCGGGAGACCCAGTACTTC. This codes for CASSLMRETQYF. The rearrangement uses TRBV28 and TRBJ2-5; D is unclear. Germline CDR1 reads MDHEN; CDR2 reads SYDVKM. V lost 3 bases and J 5 bases, leaving 7 bases between the germline ends. The CDR3 spans 12 residues.

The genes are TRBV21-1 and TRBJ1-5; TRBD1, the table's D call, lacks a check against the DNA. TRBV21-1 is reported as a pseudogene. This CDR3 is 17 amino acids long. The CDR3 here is CAKPGQGASIGNQPQHF. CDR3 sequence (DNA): TGTGCCAAGCCGGGACAGGGGGCATCGATTGGCAATCAGCCCCAGCATTTT.

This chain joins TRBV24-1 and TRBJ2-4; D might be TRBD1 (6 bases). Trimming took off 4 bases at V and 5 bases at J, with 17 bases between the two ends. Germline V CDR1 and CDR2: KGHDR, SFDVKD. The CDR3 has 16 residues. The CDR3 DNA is TGTGCCACCAGTGACCATCGCAGGGGAGACGAAAACATTCAGTACTTC. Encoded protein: CATSDHRRGDENIQYF.

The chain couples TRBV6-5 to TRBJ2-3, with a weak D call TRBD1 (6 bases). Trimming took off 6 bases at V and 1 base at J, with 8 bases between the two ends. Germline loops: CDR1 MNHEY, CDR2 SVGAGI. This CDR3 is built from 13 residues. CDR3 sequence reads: CASRQGGTDTQYF. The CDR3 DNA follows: TGTGCCAGCAGACAGGGCGGCACAGATACGCAGTATTTT.